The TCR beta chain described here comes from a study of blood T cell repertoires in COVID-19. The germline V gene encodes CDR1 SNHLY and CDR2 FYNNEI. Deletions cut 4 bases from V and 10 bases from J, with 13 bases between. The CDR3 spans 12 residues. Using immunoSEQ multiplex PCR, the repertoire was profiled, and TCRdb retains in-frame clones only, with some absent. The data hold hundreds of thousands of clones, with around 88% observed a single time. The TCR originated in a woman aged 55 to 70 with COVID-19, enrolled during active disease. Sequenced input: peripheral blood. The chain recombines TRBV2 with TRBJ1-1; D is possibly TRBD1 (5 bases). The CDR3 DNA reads TGTGCCAGCAGTGGAACAGGAGATGGAGCTTTCTTT. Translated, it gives CASSGTGDGAFF.